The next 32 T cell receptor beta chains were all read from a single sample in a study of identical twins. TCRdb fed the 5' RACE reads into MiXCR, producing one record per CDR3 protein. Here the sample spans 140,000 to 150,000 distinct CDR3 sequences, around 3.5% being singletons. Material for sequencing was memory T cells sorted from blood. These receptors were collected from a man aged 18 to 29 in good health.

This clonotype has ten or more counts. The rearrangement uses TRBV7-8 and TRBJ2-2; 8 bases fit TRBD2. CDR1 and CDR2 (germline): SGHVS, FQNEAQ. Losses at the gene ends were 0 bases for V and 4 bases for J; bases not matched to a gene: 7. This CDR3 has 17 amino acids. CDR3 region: CASSLAGTGGGTGELFF. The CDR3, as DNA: TGTGCCAGCAGCTTAGCTGGGACGGGAGGGGGCACCGGGGAGCTGTTTTTT.

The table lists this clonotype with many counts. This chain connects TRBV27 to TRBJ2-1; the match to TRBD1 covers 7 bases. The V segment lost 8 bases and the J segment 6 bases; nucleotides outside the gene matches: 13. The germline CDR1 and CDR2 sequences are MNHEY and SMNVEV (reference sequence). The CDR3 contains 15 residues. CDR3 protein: CASLATGMLSNEQFF. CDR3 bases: TGTGCCAGCCTTGCGACAGGGATGTTGTCCAATGAGCAGTTCTTC.

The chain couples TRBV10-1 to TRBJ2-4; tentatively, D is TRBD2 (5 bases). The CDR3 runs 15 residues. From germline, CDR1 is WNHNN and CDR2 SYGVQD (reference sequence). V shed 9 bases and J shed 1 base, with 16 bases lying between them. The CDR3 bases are TGCGCCAGGGCGGTTAGGTGGGAGGCCAAAAACATTCAGTACTTC. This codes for CARAVRWEAKNIQYF.

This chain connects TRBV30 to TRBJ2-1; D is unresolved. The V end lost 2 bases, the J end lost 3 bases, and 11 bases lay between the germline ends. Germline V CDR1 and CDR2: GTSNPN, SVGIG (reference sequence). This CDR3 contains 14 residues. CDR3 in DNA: TGTGCCTGGAGTAGGTCCCATGACTACAATGAGCAGTTCTTC. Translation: CAWSRSHDYNEQFF.

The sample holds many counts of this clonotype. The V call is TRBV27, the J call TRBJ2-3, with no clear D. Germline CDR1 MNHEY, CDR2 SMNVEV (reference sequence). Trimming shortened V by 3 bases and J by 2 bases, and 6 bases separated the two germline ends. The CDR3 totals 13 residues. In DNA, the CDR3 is TGTGCCAGCAGTTTCGTTTACACAGATACGCAGTATTTT. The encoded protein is CASSFVYTDTQYF.

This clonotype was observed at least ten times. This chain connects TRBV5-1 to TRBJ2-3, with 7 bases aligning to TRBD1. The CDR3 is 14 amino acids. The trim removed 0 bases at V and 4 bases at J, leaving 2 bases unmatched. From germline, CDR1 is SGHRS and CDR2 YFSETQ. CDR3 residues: CASSLGRGSDTQYF. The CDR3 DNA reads TGCGCCAGCAGCTTGGGCAGGGGGTCAGATACGCAGTATTTT.

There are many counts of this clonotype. The CDR3 region has the DNA TGCAGTGCTAGAGATTTTTCCCCCAATCAGCCCCAGCATTTT. Protein: CSARDFSPNQPQHF. The chain employs TRBV20-1 and TRBJ1-5, with D unresolved. Germline V lookup: CDR1 DFQATT, CDR2 SNEGSKA (reference sequence). Between the trimmed V and J ends, which lost 0 bases and 3 bases, there was a span of 9 bases. The CDR3 spans 14 residues.

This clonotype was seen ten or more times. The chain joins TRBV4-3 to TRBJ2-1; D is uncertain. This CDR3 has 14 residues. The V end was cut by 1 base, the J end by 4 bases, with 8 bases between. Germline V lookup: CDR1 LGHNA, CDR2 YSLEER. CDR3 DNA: TGCGCCAGCAGCCAAGTCCGAGAATACAATGAGCAGTTCTTC. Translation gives CASSQVREYNEQFF.

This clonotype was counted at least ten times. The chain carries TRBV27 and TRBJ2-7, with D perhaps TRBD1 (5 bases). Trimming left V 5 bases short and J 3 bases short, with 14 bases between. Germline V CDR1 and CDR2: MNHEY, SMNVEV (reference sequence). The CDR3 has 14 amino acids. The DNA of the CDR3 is TGTGCCAGCAGTCAGGACACACTGAGCTACGAGCAGTACTTC. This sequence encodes CASSQDTLSYEQYF.

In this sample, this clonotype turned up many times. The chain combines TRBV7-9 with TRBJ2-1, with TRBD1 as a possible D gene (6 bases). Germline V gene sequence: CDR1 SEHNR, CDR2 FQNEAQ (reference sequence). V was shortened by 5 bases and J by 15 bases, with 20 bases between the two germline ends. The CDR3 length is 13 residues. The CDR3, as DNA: TGTGCCAGCAGCCCCCGGGACAAACAGTCGGCGTTCTTC. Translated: CASSPRDKQSAFF.

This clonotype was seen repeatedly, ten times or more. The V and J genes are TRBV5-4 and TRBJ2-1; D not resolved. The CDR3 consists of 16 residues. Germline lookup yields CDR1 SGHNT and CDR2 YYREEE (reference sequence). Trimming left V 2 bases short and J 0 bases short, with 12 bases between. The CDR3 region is CASSLGAVSSYNEQFF. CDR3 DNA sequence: TGTGCCAGCAGCTTAGGTGCGGTGAGCTCCTACAATGAGCAGTTCTTC. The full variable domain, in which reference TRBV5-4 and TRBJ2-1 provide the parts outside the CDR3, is ETGVTQSPTHLIKTRGQQVTLRCSSQSGHNTVSWYQQALGQGPQFIFQYYREEENGRGNFPPRFSGLQFPNYSSELNVNALELDDSALYLCASSLGAVSSYNEQFFGPGTRLTVL.

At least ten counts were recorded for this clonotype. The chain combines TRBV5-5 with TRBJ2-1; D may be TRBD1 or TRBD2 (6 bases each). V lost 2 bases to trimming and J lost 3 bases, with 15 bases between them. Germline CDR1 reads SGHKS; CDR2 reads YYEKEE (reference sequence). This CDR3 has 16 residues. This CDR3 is CASSFEGGHRYNEQFF. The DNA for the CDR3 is TGTGCCAGCAGCTTTGAGGGGGGCCACCGCTACAATGAGCAGTTCTTC.

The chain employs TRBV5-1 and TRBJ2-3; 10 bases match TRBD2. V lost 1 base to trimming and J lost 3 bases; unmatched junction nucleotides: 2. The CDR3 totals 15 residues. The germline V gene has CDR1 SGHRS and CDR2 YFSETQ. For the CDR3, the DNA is TGCGCCAGCAGCTTGAGGGGACTAGCGACAGATACGCAGTATTTT. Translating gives CASSLRGLATDTQYF.

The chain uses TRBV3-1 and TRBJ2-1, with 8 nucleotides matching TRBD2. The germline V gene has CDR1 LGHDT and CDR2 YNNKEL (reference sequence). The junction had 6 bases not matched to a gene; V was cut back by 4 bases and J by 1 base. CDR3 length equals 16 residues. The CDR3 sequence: CASSLLAGRSYNEQFF. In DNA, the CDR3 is TGTGCCAGCAGCCTCCTAGCGGGTCGTTCCTACAATGAGCAGTTCTTC.

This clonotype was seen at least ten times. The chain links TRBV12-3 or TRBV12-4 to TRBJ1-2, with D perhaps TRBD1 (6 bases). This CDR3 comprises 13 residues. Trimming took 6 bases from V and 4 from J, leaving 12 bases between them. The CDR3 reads CASRGAPGYGYTF. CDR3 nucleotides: TGTGCCAGCAGGGGGGCGCCGGGCTATGGCTACACCTTC.

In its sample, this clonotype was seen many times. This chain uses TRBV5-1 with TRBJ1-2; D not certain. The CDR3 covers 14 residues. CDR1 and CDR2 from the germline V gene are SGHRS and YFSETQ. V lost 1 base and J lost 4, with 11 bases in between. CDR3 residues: CASSLNDGSYGYTF. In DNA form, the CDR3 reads TGCGCCAGCAGCTTGAACGACGGATCCTATGGCTACACCTTC. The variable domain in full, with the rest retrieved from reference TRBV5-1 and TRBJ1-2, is KAGVTQTPRYLIKTRGQQVTLSCSPISGHRSVSWYQQTPGQGLQFLFEYFSETQRNKGNFPGRFSGRQFSNSRSEMNVSTLELGDSALYLCASSLNDGSYGYTFGSGTRLTVV.

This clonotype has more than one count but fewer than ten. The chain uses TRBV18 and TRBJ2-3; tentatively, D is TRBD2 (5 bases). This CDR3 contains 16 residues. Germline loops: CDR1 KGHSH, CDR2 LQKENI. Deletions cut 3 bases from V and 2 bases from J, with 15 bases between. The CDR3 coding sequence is TGTGCCAGCTCACCCCGGTCGAACGGGATCACAGATACGCAGTATTTT. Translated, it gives CASSPRSNGITDTQYF.

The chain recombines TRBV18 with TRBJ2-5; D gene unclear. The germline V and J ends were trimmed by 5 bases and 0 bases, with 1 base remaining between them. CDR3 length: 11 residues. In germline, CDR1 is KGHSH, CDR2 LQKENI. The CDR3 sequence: CASSNQETQYF. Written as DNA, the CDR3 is TGTGCCAGCTCAAACCAAGAGACCCAGTACTTC.

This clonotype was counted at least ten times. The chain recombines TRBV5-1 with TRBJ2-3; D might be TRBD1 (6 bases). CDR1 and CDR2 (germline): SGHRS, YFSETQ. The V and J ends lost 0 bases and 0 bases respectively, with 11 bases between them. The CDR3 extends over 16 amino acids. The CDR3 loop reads CASSLAGDTSTDTQYF. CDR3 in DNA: TGCGCCAGCAGCTTGGCCGGGGACACCAGCACAGATACGCAGTATTTT.

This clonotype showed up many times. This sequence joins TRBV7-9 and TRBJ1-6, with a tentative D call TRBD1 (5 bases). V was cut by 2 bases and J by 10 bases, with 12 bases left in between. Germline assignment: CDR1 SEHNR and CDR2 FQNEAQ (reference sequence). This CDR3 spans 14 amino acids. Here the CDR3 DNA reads TGTGCCAGCAGCTTAAGGGCAGGGAGCTCACCCCTCCACTTT. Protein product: CASSLRAGSSPLHF.

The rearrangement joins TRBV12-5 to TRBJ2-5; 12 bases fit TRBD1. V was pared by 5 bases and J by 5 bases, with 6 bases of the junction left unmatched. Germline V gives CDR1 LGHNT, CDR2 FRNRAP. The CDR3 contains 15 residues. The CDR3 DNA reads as TGTGCTAGTGGTCCCGGGACAGGGGGCGCGGAGACCCAGTACTTC. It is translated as CASGPGTGGAETQYF.

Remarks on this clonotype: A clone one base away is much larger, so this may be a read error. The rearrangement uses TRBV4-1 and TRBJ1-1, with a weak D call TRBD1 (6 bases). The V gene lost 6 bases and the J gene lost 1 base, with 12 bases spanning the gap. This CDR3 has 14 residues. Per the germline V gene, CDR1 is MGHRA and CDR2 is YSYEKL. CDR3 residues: CASRNRAQNTEAFF. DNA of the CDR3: TGCGCCAGCAGAAACAGGGCGCAGAACACTGAAGCTTTCTTT.

In nucleotides, the CDR3 is TGTGCCAGCACTGTGGAGGGGATGAACACTGAAGCTTTCTTT. This sequence encodes CASTVEGMNTEAFF. V and J are TRBV6-1 and TRBJ1-1; a weak D match, TRBD1 (5 bases). The CDR3 length is 14 residues. The germline V gene encodes CDR1 MNHNS and CDR2 SASEGT. With 7 bases removed from V and 0 bases from J, the gap between germline ends came to 12 bases.

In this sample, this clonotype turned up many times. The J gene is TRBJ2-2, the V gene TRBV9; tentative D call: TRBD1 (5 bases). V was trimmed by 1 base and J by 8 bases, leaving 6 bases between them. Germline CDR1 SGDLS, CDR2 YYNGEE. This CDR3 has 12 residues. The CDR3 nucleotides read TGTGCCAGCAGCGTAAGGGGAGGGGAGCTGTTTTTT. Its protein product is CASSVRGGELFF.

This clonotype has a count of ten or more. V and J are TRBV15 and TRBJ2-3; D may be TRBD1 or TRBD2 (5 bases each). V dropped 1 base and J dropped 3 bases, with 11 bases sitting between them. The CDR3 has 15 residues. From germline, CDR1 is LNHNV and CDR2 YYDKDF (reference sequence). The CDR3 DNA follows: TGTGCCACCAGCAGAGGGGGGAGTGAGACAGATACGCAGTATTTT. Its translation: CATSRGGSETDTQYF. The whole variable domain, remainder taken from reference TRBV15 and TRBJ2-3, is DAMVIQNPRYQVTQFGKPVTLSCSQTLNHNVMYWYQQKSSQAPKLLFHYYDKDFNNEADTPDNFQSRRPNTSFCFLDIRSPGLGDTAMYLCATSRGGSETDTQYFGPGTRLTVL.

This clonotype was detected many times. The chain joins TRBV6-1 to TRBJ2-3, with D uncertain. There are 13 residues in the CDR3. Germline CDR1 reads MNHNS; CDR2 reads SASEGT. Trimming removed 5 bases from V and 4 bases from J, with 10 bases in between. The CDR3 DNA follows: TGTGCCAGCAGTCGACTGGACGCAGATACGCAGTATTTT. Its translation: CASSRLDADTQYF.

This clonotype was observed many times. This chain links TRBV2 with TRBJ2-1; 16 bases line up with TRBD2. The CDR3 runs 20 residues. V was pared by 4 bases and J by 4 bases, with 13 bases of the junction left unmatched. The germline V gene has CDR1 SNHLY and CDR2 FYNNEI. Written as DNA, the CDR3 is TGTGCCAGCAGTGCCCTCCGTGGGACTAGCGGGAGGGCCTCGTACAATGAGCAGTTCTTC. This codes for CASSALRGTSGRASYNEQFF.

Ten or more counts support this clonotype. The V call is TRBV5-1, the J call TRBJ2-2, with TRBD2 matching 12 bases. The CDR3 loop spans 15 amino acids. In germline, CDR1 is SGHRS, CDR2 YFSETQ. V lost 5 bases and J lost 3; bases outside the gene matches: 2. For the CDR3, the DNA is TGCGCCAGCAGGGGACTAGCGGGCTACACCGGGGAGCTGTTTTTT. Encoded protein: CASRGLAGYTGELFF. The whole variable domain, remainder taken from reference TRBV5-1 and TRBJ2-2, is KAGVTQTPRYLIKTRGQQVTLSCSPISGHRSVSWYQQTPGQGLQFLFEYFSETQRNKGNFPGRFSGRQFSNSRSEMNVSTLELGDSALYLCASRGLAGYTGELFFGEGSRLTVL.

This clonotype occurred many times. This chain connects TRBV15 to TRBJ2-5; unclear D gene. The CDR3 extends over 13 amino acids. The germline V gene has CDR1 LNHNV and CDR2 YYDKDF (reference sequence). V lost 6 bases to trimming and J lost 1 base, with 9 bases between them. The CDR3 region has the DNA TGTGCCACCAGGACGAGAGTCCAAGAGACCCAGTACTTC. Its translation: CATRTRVQETQYF.

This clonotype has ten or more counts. The DNA of the CDR3 is TGCAGTGCTAGAGTAACTCTCAGAGAGCAGTACTTC. Translating gives CSARVTLREQYF. The chain employs TRBV20-1 and TRBJ2-7; unclear D gene. Trimming took off 1 base at V and 7 bases at J, with 11 bases between the two ends. Germline CDR1 and CDR2: DFQATT and SNEGSKA (reference sequence). The CDR3 runs to 12 residues.

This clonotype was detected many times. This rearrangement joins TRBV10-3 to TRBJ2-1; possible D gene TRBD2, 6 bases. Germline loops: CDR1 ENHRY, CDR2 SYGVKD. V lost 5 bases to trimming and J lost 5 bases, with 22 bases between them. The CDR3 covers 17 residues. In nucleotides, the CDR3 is TGTGCCATCAGTTCTACAACGACTAGGCCTGTCGACAATGAGCAGTTCTTC. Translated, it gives CAISSTTTRPVDNEQFF.

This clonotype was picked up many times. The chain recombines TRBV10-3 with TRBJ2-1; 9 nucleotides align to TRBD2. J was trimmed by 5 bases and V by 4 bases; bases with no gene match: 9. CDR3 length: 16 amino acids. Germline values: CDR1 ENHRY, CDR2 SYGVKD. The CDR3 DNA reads TGTGCCATCAGTGCCCCCTTAGCGGGAGTAAACAATGAGCAGTTCTTC. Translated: CAISAPLAGVNNEQFF.